The present T cell receptor beta chain was sequenced within a study of blood T cell repertoires in COVID-19. The wider study: Collection of acute and convalescent COVID-19 samples took place in the United States, Italy and Spain. The analysed material was cDNA or gDNA that came from T cells, B-cell-depleted T cells, or PBMCs.

Some clones are missing from TCRdb's copy, which holds only in-frame ones; the method was immunoSEQ multiplex PCR. In the table there are roughly 100,000 clones, 75% to 85% of which are singletons. The CDR3 runs to 15 residues. V shed 0 bases and J shed 6 bases, with 16 bases lying between them. The germline V gene has CDR1 SGHNT and CDR2 YYREEE (reference sequence). The sequenced sample was peripheral blood. The chain combines TRBV5-4 with TRBJ2-7, with D perhaps matching TRBD1 (7 bases). This TCR came from a human donor in a cohort sampled during active COVID-19. Here the CDR3 DNA reads TGTGCCAGCAGCTTGGTGGGGACAGCGGAGGGCGAGCAGTACTTC. Translation: CASSLVGTAEGEQYF.